The rows below give T cell receptor beta chains drawn from one sample of a study of graft-versus-host responses after intestinal transplantation. Sequencing used immunoSEQ multiplex PCR; TCRdb keeps in-frame clones, though not all of them. The profile shows around 30,000 clones, over 80% of them singletons. The material was PBMCs, obtained around 29 days after intestinal transplant. Source of these receptors: a human patient who received an intestinal transplant, so some T cells may come from the graft donor. Each CDR3 is given with its conserved first and last residue. D genes are given only for firm matches. Clone size is stated in some rows and not others, as once, few, many or a class when expanded.

j_call: TRBJ2-1; v_call: TRBV5-1; d_call: TRBD2; clone_size: .; cdr3_nt: TGCGCCAGCGAGATAGGGACTAGCGGGAGATATCTAGCGTACAATGAGCAGTTCTTC; cdr3_aa: CASEIGTSGRYLAYNEQFF
j_call: TRBJ2-1; v_call: TRBV7-8; d_call: TRBD2; clone_size: .; cdr3_nt: TGTGCCAGCAGCGCGCGACTAGCGCCGCGCAATGAGCAGTTCTTC; cdr3_aa: CASSARLAPRNEQFF
j_call: TRBJ2-3; v_call: TRBV29-1; d_call: TRBD2; clone_size: .; cdr3_nt: TGCAGCGTTTCCCGGACTAGCGGGAGCCCAGATACGCAGTATTTT; cdr3_aa: CSVSRTSGSPDTQYF
j_call: TRBJ1-3; v_call: TRBV2; d_call: .; clone_size: .; cdr3_nt: TGTGCCAGCAGCGGGACCGACGGAAGCTCTGGAAACACCATATATTTT; cdr3_aa: CASSGTDGSSGNTIYF
j_call: TRBJ2-1; v_call: TRBV6-4; d_call: TRBD2; clone_size: .; cdr3_nt: TGTGCCAGCAGTGAGGGGACTAGCGGGAGCAATGAGCAGTTCTTC; cdr3_aa: CASSEGTSGSNEQFF
j_call: TRBJ1-2; v_call: TRBV7-3; d_call: TRBD1; clone_size: .; cdr3_nt: TGTGCCAGCAGCAACCAGGGGGCGGATGGCTACACCTTC; cdr3_aa: CASSNQGADGYTF
j_call: TRBJ1-1; v_call: TRBV10-3; d_call: .; clone_size: .; cdr3_nt: TGTGCCATCAGTGAGTCATGGGTGAACACTGAAGCTTTCTTT; cdr3_aa: CAISESWVNTEAFF
j_call: TRBJ1-2; v_call: TRBV5-6; d_call: .; clone_size: .; cdr3_nt: TGTGCCAGCAGCTTGAATTTCGCAGGGGAAGGAGGCTACACCTTC; cdr3_aa: CASSLNFAGEGGYTF
j_call: TRBJ2-3; v_call: TRBV12-5; d_call: .; clone_size: .; cdr3_nt: TGTGCTAGTGGTCAGGGGCGCGGAGATACGCAGTATTTT; cdr3_aa: CASGQGRGDTQYF
j_call: TRBJ2-3; v_call: TRBV7-9; d_call: TRBD1; clone_size: .; cdr3_nt: TGTGCCAGCAGCTTAGTGGGACAGGGGCTAGATACGCAGTATTTT; cdr3_aa: CASSLVGQGLDTQYF
j_call: TRBJ1-6; v_call: TRBV28; d_call: .; clone_size: .; cdr3_nt: TGTGCCAGCAGTTTCGGCTTGTTGAATTCACCCCTCCACTTT; cdr3_aa: CASSFGLLNSPLHF
j_call: TRBJ1-3; v_call: TRBV10-3; d_call: .; clone_size: .; cdr3_nt: TGTGCCATCAGTGATCAAGCGGGGGAATCTGGAAACACCATATATTTT; cdr3_aa: CAISDQAGESGNTIYF
j_call: TRBJ2-2; v_call: TRBV29-1; d_call: .; clone_size: .; cdr3_nt: TGCAGCGTTGACTCCGGGACGAGGACCGGGGAGCTGTTTTTT; cdr3_aa: CSVDSGTRTGELFF
j_call: TRBJ2-1; v_call: TRBV29-1; d_call: .; clone_size: .; cdr3_nt: TGCAGCGTTGCCCTGCCTACTGAGCAGTTCTTC; cdr3_aa: CSVALPTEQFF
j_call: TRBJ1-5; v_call: TRBV6-1; d_call: .; clone_size: .; cdr3_nt: TGTGCCAGCAGTGAAATCGTATATCAGCCCCAGCATTTT; cdr3_aa: CASSEIVYQPQHF
j_call: TRBJ1-5; v_call: TRBV5-1; d_call: .; clone_size: .; cdr3_nt: TGCGCCAGCAGCTTGACAGGGAGGCGTCAGCCCCAGCATTTT; cdr3_aa: CASSLTGRRQPQHF
j_call: TRBJ1-4; v_call: TRBV13; d_call: TRBD1; clone_size: .; cdr3_nt: TGTGCCAGCAGCTTAAGGACAGGGTATGAAAAACTGTTTTTT; cdr3_aa: CASSLRTGYEKLFF
j_call: TRBJ2-7; v_call: TRBV30; d_call: .; clone_size: .; cdr3_nt: TGTGCCTGGAAACAAACCGGGACAACCTACGAGCAGTACTTC; cdr3_aa: CAWKQTGTTYEQYF
j_call: TRBJ2-3; v_call: TRBV7-9; d_call: .; clone_size: .; cdr3_nt: TGTGCCAGCAGCTTAGGTCCCCCGGATACGCAGTATTTT; cdr3_aa: CASSLGPPDTQYF
j_call: TRBJ1-1; v_call: TRBV19; d_call: .; clone_size: .; cdr3_nt: TGTGCCAGTAGTATAGAGGCCAGGGCGGTGGATACAGCTTTCTTT; cdr3_aa: CASSIEARAVDTAFF
j_call: TRBJ1-1; v_call: TRBV28; d_call: TRBD1; clone_size: .; cdr3_nt: TGTGCCAGCAGTTTAACAGGGGTGGTAACTGAAGCTTTCTTT; cdr3_aa: CASSLTGVVTEAFF
j_call: TRBJ2-7; v_call: TRBV7-6; d_call: TRBD1; clone_size: once; cdr3_nt: TGTGCCAGCAGCTTGGATCCGGGACAGGGGACCCCCTACGAGCAGTACTTC; cdr3_aa: CASSLDPGQGTPYEQYF
j_call: TRBJ2-2; v_call: TRBV6-6; d_call: TRBD2; clone_size: few; cdr3_nt: TGTGCCAGCGGGCCCGCGGGGGTCTCCAGCGGGGAGCTGTTTTTT; cdr3_aa: CASGPAGVSSGELFF
j_call: TRBJ2-1; v_call: TRBV19; d_call: .; clone_size: .; cdr3_nt: TGTGCCAGTAGTATAGAAAGACGGGTAAACAATGAGCAGTTCTTC; cdr3_aa: CASSIERRVNNEQFF
j_call: TRBJ2-2; v_call: TRBV6-5; d_call: TRBD2; clone_size: .; cdr3_nt: TGTGCCAGCAGTTACTCTTACGGGGGGTCGGCCGGGGAGCTGTTTTTT; cdr3_aa: CASSYSYGGSAGELFF
j_call: TRBJ2-3; v_call: TRBV20-1; d_call: TRBD1; clone_size: .; cdr3_nt: TGCAGTGCTACGACAGGGGGCACGCAGTATTTT; cdr3_aa: CSATTGGTQYF